This note documents a single TCR beta chain sequence. Its antigen is undetermined. The data were obtained in a study of T cell responses to AZD1222 COVID-19 vaccine. Findings and limits, study-wide: Targets within unmutated variant regions were reportedly found for nearly half of spike-specific TCRs. Researchers report vaccine-associated CD4 TCRs spanning spike, with dominance at 160-218 and 743-854. None of the repertoires were sampled until the peak T cell response had passed. Compared with day 0, the breadth and depth of the Spike-specific TCR repertoire rose significantly after two doses of AZD1222.

Measured with immunoSEQ multiplex PCR; TCRdb has only the in-frame clones, and not every one. The sample lists approximately 120,000 clones; about 93% were seen once. The CDR3 loop spans 14 amino acids. In germline, CDR1 is KGHSH, CDR2 LQKENI. V was clipped by 1 base and J by 5 bases; unmatched bases: 0. The clonotype comes from an adult in good health. The input for sequencing was peripheral blood, taken on day 0 of AZD1222 vaccination. The rearrangement links TRBV18 to TRBJ1-2; TRBD1 matches 11 bases. CDR3 coding DNA: TGTGCCAGCTCACCACGGGACAGGGGGTATGGCTACACCTTC. This encodes CASSPRDRGYGYTF.